The entry that follows covers one T cell receptor (beta chain) sequence. Germline values: CDR1 SGHAT, CDR2 FQNNGV. V lost 3 bases, J lost 8 bases, and 5 bases lay in between. The CDR3 consists of 11 residues. The data were taken from a study of shared clonotypes between healthy human individuals. Measured with immunoSEQ multiplex PCR; TCRdb has only the in-frame clones, and not every one. The table lists about 1 million clones, around 74% of them singletons. Material for sequencing was memory CD4+ T cells sorted from blood. Subset reported: CD45RA-negative fraction. The rearrangement uses TRBV11-2 and TRBJ2-4; D gene uncertain. This TCR derives from a man between 18 and 29 years old in good health. CDR3 region: CASSFSDIQYF. The CDR3 DNA reads as TGTGCCAGCAGCTTCTCCGACATTCAGTACTTC.